The next 15 T cell receptor beta chains were all read from a single sample in a study of cytomegalovirus exposure and HLA in healthy donors. The primer mix had 60 Vbeta and 13 Jbeta primers. Using immunoSEQ multiplex PCR, the repertoire was profiled, and TCRdb retains in-frame clones only, with some absent. The sample holds some 200,000 clones, around 83% seen once. Sequenced material: PBMCs. These receptors originate from a woman aged 18-35 years in good health and CMV-seronegative.

The chain has TRBV28 and TRBJ2-1; TRBD2 agrees at 10 bases. Per germline, CDR1 MDHEN and CDR2 SYDVKM. The CDR3 runs 15 residues. Unmatched junction bases numbered 8, after V lost 3 bases and J lost 9 bases. The CDR3 DNA follows: TGTGCCAGCAGTTTTGGGGTAGCGGGAGGATCTGAGCAGTTCTTC. Translating gives CASSFGVAGGSEQFF.

The genes are TRBV2 and TRBJ2-2; 9 nucleotides line up with TRBD1. This CDR3 has 16 amino acids. CDR1 SNHLY and CDR2 FYNNEI come from the germline V gene. The CDR3, as DNA: TGTACATCGTCCGGGACAGGGACAGGCAGCACCGGGGAGCTGTTTTTT. The encoded protein is CTSSGTGTGSTGELFF. The variable domain in full, completed from reference TRBV2 and TRBJ2-2, reads EPEVTQTPSHQVTQMGQEVILRCVPISNHLYFYWYRQILGQKVEFLVSFYNNEISEKSEIFDDQFSVERPDGSNFTLKIRSTKLEDSAMYFCTSSGTGTGSTGELFFGEGSRLTVL.

The rearrangement uses TRBV29-1 and TRBJ2-3; tentatively, D is TRBD1 (6 bases). Germline loops: CDR1 SQVTM, CDR2 ANQGSEA. V was pared by 7 bases and J by 0 bases, with 23 bases between. The CDR3 sequence is 17 residues long. For the CDR3, the DNA is TGCAGCGGGGAAGGGGCAGGGGTTGAAACAAGCACAGATACGCAGTATTTT. Protein: CSGEGAGVETSTDTQYF.

This chain joins TRBV28 and TRBJ2-7; D may be TRBD1 (5 bases). The germline V and J ends were trimmed by 6 bases and 2 bases, with 14 bases remaining between them. The CDR3 has 14 amino acids. Germline assignment: CDR1 MDHEN and CDR2 SYDVKM. CDR3 DNA: TGTGCCAGCAGGAGCAGGGTATCCCCCTACGAGCAGTACTTC. Encoded protein: CASRSRVSPYEQYF.

The chain recombines TRBV4-2 with TRBJ2-5; TRBD1 is a possible D gene (5 bases). TRBJ2-7 explains the end of the DNA better; the J call may be wrong. Germline CDR1 LGHNA, CDR2 YNFKEQ. This CDR3 has 13 residues. This CDR3 is CASSHRASYEQYF. CDR3 DNA: TGTGCCAGCAGCCACAGGGCCTCCTACGAGCAGTACTTC.

The chain couples TRBV6-5 to TRBJ1-1; 9 bases fit TRBD1. V lost 5 bases, J lost 6 bases, and 10 bases stayed unmatched. CDR3 length: 15 residues. Germline loops: CDR1 MNHEY, CDR2 SVGAGI. CDR3 sequence (DNA): TGTGCCAGCAGTCTTACAGGGGGCAAGGGGGCTGAAGCTTTCTTT. It specifies CASSLTGGKGAEAFF.

In this sample, this clone turned up once. The chain joins TRBV6-5 to TRBJ1-5; 10 positions agree with TRBD1. The trim removed 6 bases at V and 6 bases at J, leaving 8 bases unmatched. Germline V CDR1 and CDR2: MNHEY, SVGAGI. The length of the CDR3 is 15 residues. Here the CDR3 reads CASRPDRGVRQPQHF. CDR3 in DNA: TGTGCCAGCAGACCGGACAGGGGGGTCCGTCAGCCCCAGCATTTT.

The chain recombines TRBV27 with TRBJ1-5, with TRBD1 as a possible D gene (6 bases). Germline values: CDR1 MNHEY, CDR2 SMNVEV (reference sequence). The V gene lost 5 bases and the J gene lost 3 bases, with 11 bases spanning the gap. This CDR3 has 14 residues. The CDR3 sequence: CASSAQGNNQPQHF. CDR3 in DNA: TGTGCCAGCAGTGCACAGGGAAACAATCAGCCCCAGCATTTT.

The chain recombines TRBV9 with TRBJ2-3; 11 positions match TRBD2. The trim removed 2 bases at V and 4 bases at J, leaving 6 bases unmatched. This CDR3 contains 16 residues. CDR1 is SGDLS, CDR2 YYNGEE, per germline. The chain's CDR3 is CASSVKLAGAADTQYF. CDR3 nucleotides: TGTGCCAGCAGCGTTAAACTAGCGGGAGCGGCAGATACGCAGTATTTT.

This clone has a handful of counts. The rearrangement uses TRBV10-3 and TRBJ1-1; 7 bases are a match to TRBD1. CDR3 size: 14 residues. Trimming at V came to 2 bases and at J to 5 bases, leaving 5 bases not matched to a gene. Germline assignment: CDR1 ENHRY and CDR2 SYGVKD. The CDR3 region is CAISEEMTGTEAFF. CDR3 DNA sequence: TGTGCCATCAGTGAGGAGATGACAGGGACTGAAGCTTTCTTT.

This clone was seen a handful of times. The chain couples TRBV5-4 to TRBJ1-3; D gene uncertain. Germline CDR1 is SGHNT and CDR2 is YYREEE (reference sequence). This CDR3 has 14 residues. The V gene lost 0 bases and the J gene lost 8 bases, with 12 bases spanning the gap. CDR3 amino acids: CASSLAFRSDTIYF. In nucleotides, the CDR3 is TGTGCCAGCAGCTTGGCCTTCAGGTCAGACACCATATATTTT.

J is TRBJ2-2 and V is TRBV7-2; the match to TRBD2 covers 15 bases. The CDR3 extends over 19 amino acids. Germline V gene data show CDR1 as SGHTA and CDR2 as FQGNSA. V trimming: 6 bases; J trimming: 6 bases; junction bases outside the gene matches: 14. CDR3 coding DNA: TGTGCCAGCAGTCGATCCGGGACTAGCGGGAGGTGGGTCGCCGGGGAGCTGTTTTTT. This encodes CASSRSGTSGRWVAGELFF.

This chain joins TRBV4-3 and TRBJ2-1; D is ambiguous. V was pared by 2 bases and J by 8 bases, with 10 bases between. The CDR3 runs to 13 residues. From germline, CDR1 is LGHNA and CDR2 YSLEER. This chain's CDR3 is CASSQLVSHEQFF. DNA for the CDR3: TGCGCCAGCAGCCAACTAGTATCCCATGAGCAGTTCTTC.

The chain combines TRBV28 with TRBJ2-7; D is unresolved. Germline CDR1 MDHEN, CDR2 SYDVKM. This CDR3 is 13 amino acids long. The V gene lost 4 bases and the J gene lost 2 bases, with 9 bases spanning the gap. The CDR3 region has the DNA TGTGCCAGCAGTTCCCAGGTTCCCTACGAGCAGTACTTC. This sequence encodes CASSSQVPYEQYF.

This clone appeared once. The rearrangement joins TRBV27 to TRBJ2-7; TRBD2 aligns across 9 bases. The trim removed 5 bases at V and 1 base at J, leaving 3 bases unmatched. Germline V CDR1 and CDR2: MNHEY, SMNVEV (reference sequence). This CDR3 has 14 amino acids. CDR3 coding DNA: TGTGCCAGCAGTAGGCTAGCGGGATCCTACGAGCAGTACGTC. Its protein is CASSRLAGSYEQYV.